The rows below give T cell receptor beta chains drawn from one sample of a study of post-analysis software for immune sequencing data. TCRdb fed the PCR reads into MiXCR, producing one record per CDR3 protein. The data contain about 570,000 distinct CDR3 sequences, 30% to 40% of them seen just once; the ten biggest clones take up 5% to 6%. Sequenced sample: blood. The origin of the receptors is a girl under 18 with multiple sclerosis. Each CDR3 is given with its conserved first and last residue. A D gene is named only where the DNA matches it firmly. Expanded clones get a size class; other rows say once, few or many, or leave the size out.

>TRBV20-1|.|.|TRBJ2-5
TGCAGTGCTAGAGATCCTAGGAGCGGTTGGGAGACCCAGTACTTC
CSARDPRSGWETQYF
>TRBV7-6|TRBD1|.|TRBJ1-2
TGTGCCAGCAGGGGACAGGGTGGTCGTGGCTACACCTTC
CASRGQGGRGYTF
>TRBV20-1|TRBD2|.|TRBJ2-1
TGCAGTGCAACCGGACTAGCGGGGACAAGCTCCTACAATGAGCGGTTCTTC
CSATGLAGTSSYNERFF
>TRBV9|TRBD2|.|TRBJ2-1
TGTGCCAGCAGCCCGTGGACAGCGGGAGCCCACAATGAGCAGTTCTTC
CASSPWTAGAHNEQFF
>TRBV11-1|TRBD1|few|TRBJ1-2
TGTGCCAGCAGCGAAACCTCCGGGACAGGGAATGACTATGGCTACACCTTC
CASSETSGTGNDYGYTF
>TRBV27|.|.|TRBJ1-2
TGTGCCAGCAGTACAACTTACCGAGCTAACTATGGCTACACCTTC
CASSTTYRANYGYTF
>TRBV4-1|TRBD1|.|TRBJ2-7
TGCGCCAGCAGCCAACTCCCGGGACAGGAGACCTACGAGCAGTACTTC
CASSQLPGQETYEQYF
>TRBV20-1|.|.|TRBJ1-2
TGCAGTGCTAGAGCGGGGGGATCTTTTTTTCGTAGCTATGGCTACACCTTC
CSARAGGSFFRSYGYTF
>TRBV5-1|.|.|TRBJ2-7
TGCGCCAGCAGCTTGCGCGCCGGGACTGGTCCCTACGAGCAGTACTTC
CASSLRAGTGPYEQYF
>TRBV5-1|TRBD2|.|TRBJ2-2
TGCGCCAGCAGCTTGGCGGGGACTATCCTGAACACCGGGGAGCTGTTTTTT
CASSLAGTILNTGELFF
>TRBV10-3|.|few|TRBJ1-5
TGTGCCACCAAAACCGGCAATCAGCCCCAGCATTTT
CATKTGNQPQHF
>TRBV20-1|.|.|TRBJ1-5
TGCAGTGCTAGAGACAAGGGGATACGGAGCAATCAGCCCCAGCATTTT
CSARDKGIRSNQPQHF
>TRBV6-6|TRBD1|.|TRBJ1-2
TGTGCCAGCAGTTCAGGCGGGTTACCGACAGGGGATGGCTACACCTTC
CASSSGGLPTGDGYTF
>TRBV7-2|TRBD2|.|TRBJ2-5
TGTGCCAGCAGCTTAGTCGACGGGAGGCCCCCCCAGTACTTC
CASSLVDGRPPQYF
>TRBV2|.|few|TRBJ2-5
TGTGCCAGCAGTGACCGGAGTACCCGGGAGACCCAGTACTTC
CASSDRSTRETQYF
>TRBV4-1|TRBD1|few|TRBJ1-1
TGCGCCAGCAGCCAAGTAAGGTCGGCACAGGGGGCCTTGGGTACTGAAGCTTTCTTT
CASSQVRSAQGALGTEAFF
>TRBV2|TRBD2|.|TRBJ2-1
TGTGCCAGCAGTGAAGCGCCCGGGGGGTGGAGCAATGAGCAGTTCTTC
CASSEAPGGWSNEQFF
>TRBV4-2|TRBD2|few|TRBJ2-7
TGTGCCAGCAGCCAAGAGCGGGGGACCCACGAGCAGTACTTC
CASSQERGTHEQYF
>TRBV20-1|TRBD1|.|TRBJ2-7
TGCAGTGCTATGGGACAGGGCGGTTACGAGCAGTACTTC
CSAMGQGGYEQYF
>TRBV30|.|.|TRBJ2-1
TGTGCCCGGCAAACAGCCAGCTCCTACAATGAGCAGTTCTTC
CARQTASSYNEQFF
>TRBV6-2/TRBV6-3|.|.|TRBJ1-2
TGTGCCAGCAGCGACACCGGCTATGGCTGCACCTTC
CASSDTGYGCTF